These 4 T cell receptor beta chains came from one sample sequenced in a study of shared clonotypes between healthy human individuals. Method: immunoSEQ multiplex PCR; TCRdb's copy keeps in-frame clones and lacks some. The sample lists around 650,000 clones, approximately 96% seen once, with 0.11% in the top ten. Naive CD8 populations comprised CD45RO-negative cells positively selected for CCR7, excluding terminally differentiated effector memory CD45RA+ cells. Material for sequencing was naive CD8+ T cells sorted from blood. The receptor source for this set is a woman in her 30s in good health.

In its sample, this clone was seen once. The V and J genes are TRBV7-8 and TRBJ2-1, with 11 bases identical to TRBD1. The J segment lost 7 bases and the V segment lost 1 base, leaving 3 bases of the junction unmatched. The CDR3 totals 15 residues. The germline gives CDR1 SGHVS, CDR2 FQNEAQ. The CDR3 nucleotides read TGTGCCAGCAGCTTAGGGACAGGGGGCTCGAATGAGCAGTTCTTC. Protein sequence: CASSLGTGGSNEQFF.

This chain joins TRBV27 and TRBJ1-1; TRBD1 might be the D (6 bases). The CDR3 is 15 amino acids. Deletions cut 6 bases from V and 0 bases from J, with 14 bases between. Germline assignment: CDR1 MNHEY and CDR2 SMNVEV (reference sequence). As DNA, the CDR3 is TGTGCCAGCAGAAAGACAGGTCAAATGAACACTGAAGCTTTCTTT. Amino acids: CASRKTGQMNTEAFF.

The chain couples TRBV27 to TRBJ1-2, with D possibly being TRBD1 (6 bases). CDR1 and CDR2 (germline): MNHEY, SMNVEV (reference sequence). V was trimmed by 10 bases and J by 8 bases, leaving 17 bases between them. The CDR3 covers 12 residues. This CDR3 reads CATKWGARGYTF. For the CDR3, the DNA is TGTGCCACCAAATGGGGGGCTCGGGGCTACACCTTC.

This clone has only one observation. The V call is TRBV7-9, the J call TRBJ2-7; 8 bases are a match to TRBD2. The CDR3 sequence is 14 residues long. Germline V gives CDR1 SEHNR, CDR2 FQNEAQ (reference sequence). Trimming took 4 bases from V and 3 from J; bases not matched to a gene: 5. Here the CDR3 DNA reads TGTGCCAGCAGCTCGGGACTAGTAGACTACGAGCAGTACTTC. Protein: CASSSGLVDYEQYF. Supplemented by reference TRBV7-9 and TRBJ2-7, the full variable domain reads DTGVSQNPRHKITKRGQNVTFRCDPISEHNRLYWYRQTLGQGPEFLTYFQNEAQLEKSRLLSDRFSAERPKGSFSTLEIQRTEQGDSAMYLCASSSGLVDYEQYFGPGTRLTVT.